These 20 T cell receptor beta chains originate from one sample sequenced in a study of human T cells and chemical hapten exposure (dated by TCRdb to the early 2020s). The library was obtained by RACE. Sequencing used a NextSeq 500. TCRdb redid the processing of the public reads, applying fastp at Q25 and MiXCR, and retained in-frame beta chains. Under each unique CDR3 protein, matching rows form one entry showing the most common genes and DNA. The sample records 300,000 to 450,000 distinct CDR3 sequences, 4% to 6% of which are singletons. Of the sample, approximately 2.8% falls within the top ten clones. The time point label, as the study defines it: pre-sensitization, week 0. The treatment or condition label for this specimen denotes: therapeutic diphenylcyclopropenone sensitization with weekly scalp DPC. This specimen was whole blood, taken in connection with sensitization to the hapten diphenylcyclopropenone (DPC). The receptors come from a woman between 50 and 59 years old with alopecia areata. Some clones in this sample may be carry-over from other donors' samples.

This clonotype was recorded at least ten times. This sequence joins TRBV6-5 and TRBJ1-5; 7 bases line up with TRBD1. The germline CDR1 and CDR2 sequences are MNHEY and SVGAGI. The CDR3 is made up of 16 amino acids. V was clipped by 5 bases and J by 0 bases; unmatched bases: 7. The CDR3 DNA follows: TGTGCCAGCAGTCGTGACAGGGATGGTAGCAATCAGCCCCAGCATTTT. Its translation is CASSRDRDGSNQPQHF.

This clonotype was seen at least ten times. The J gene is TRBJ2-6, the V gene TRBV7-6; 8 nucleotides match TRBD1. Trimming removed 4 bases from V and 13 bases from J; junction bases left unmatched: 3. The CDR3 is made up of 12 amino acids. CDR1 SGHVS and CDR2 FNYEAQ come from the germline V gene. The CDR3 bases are TGTGCCAGCAGCTCCCGACAGGGGGTCCTGACTTTC. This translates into CASSSRQGVLTF. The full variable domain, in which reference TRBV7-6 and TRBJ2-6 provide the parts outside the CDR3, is GAGVSQSPRYKVTKRGQDVALRCDPISGHVSLYWYRQALGQGPEFLTYFNYEAQQDKSGLPNDRFSAERPEGSISTLTIQRTEQRDSAMYRCASSSRQGVLTFGAGSRLTVL.

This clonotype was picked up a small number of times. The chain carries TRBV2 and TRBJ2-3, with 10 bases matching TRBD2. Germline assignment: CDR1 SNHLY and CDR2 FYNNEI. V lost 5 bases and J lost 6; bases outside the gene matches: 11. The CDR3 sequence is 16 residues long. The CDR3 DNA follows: TGTGCCAGCAGTTCCAACCTCGGACTAGCGGCGGATACGCAGTATTTT. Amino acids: CASSSNLGLAADTQYF.

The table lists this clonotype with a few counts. The CDR3, as DNA: TGCGCCAGCAGCCAAGAAGGAACGCTAATGAACACTGAAGCTTTCTTT. This gives the protein CASSQEGTLMNTEAFF. V is TRBV4-3 and J is TRBJ1-1; D unresolved. Germline V CDR1 and CDR2: LGHNA, YSLEER. There are 16 residues in the CDR3. V lost 0 bases and J lost 0, with 11 bases in between.

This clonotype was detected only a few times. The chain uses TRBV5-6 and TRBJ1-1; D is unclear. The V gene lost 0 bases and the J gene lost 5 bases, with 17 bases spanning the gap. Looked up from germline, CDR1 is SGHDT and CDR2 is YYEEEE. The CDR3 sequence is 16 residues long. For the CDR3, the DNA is TGTGCCAGCAGCTTGGATCCCCTTAGGAAGACTACTGAAGCTTTCTTT. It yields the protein CASSLDPLRKTTEAFF.

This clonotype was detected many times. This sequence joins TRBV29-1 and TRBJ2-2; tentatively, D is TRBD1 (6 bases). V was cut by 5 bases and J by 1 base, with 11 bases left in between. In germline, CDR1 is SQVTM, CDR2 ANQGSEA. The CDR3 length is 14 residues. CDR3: CSVNLQGNTGELFF. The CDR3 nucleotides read TGCAGCGTTAACCTACAGGGGAACACCGGGGAGCTGTTTTTT.

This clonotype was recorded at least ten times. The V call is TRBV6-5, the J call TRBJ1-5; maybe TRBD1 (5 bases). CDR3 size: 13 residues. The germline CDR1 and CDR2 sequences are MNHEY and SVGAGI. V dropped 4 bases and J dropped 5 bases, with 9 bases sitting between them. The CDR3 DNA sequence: TGTGCCAGCAGTTTCAGGGAGGATCAGCCCCAGCATTTT. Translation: CASSFREDQPQHF.

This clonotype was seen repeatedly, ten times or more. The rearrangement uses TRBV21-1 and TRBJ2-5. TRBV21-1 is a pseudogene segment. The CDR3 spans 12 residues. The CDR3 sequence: CASRIGQETQYF. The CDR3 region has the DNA TGTGCCAGCAGAATAGGCCAGGAGACCCAGTACTTC.

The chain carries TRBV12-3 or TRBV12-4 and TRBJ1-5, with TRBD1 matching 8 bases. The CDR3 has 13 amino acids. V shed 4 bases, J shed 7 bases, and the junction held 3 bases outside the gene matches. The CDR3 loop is CASSSDRVQPQHF. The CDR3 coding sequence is TGTGCCAGCAGTTCGGACAGGGTCCAGCCCCAGCATTTT.

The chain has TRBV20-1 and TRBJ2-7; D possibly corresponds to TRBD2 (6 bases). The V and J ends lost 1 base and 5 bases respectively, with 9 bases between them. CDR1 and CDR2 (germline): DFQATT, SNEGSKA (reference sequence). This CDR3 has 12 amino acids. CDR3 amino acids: CSARAAGNEQYF. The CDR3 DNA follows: TGCAGTGCTAGAGCGGCGGGGAACGAGCAGTACTTC.

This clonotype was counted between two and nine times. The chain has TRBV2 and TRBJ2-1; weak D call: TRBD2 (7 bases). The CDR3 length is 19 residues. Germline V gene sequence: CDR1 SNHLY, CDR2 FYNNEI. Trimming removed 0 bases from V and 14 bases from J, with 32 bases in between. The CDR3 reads CASSEALSLKTGFLRGEFF. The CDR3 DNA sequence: TGTGCCAGCAGTGAAGCTCTATCACTAAAGACAGGCTTCCTCCGGGGGGAGTTCTTC.

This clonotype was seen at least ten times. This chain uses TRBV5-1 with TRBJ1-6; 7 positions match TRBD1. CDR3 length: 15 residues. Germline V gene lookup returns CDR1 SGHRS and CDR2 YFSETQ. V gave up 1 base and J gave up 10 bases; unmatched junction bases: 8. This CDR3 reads CASSLQGQLGSPLHF. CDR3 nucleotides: TGCGCCAGCAGCTTGCAGGGACAGTTAGGATCACCCCTCCACTTT.

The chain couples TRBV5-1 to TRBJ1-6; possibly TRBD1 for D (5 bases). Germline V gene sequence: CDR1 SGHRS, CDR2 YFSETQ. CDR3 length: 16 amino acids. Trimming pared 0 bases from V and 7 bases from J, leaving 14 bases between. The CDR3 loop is CASSLVYPGRNSPLHF. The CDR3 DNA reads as TGCGCCAGCAGCTTGGTTTACCCAGGGAGAAATTCACCCCTCCACTTT.

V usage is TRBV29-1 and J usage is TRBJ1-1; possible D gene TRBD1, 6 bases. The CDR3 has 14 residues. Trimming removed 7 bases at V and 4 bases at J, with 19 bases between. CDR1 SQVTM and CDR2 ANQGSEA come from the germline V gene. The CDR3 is CSAGKAIGGTEAFF. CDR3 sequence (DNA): TGCAGCGCCGGGAAGGCCATAGGGGGCACTGAAGCTTTCTTT.

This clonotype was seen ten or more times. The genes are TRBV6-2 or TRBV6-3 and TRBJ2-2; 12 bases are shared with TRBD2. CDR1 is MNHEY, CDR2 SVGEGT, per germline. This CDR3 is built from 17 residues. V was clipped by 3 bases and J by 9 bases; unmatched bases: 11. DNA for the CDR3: TGTGCCAGCAGTTATGGAACTAGCGGGAGGACACACCGGGAGCTGTTTTTT. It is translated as CASSYGTSGRTHRELFF.

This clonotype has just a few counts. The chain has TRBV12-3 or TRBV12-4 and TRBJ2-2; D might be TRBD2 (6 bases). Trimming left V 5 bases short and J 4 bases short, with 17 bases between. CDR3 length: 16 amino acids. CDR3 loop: CASSPPGGASTGELFF. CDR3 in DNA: TGTGCCAGCAGTCCACCCGGCGGGGCAAGCACCGGGGAGCTGTTTTTT.

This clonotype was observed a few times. CDR3 nucleotide sequence: TGTGCCATCAGTCAGACAGGGGTGACTGAAGCTTTCTTT. It encodes CAISQTGVTEAFF. The V and J genes are TRBV10-3 and TRBJ1-1; TRBD1 aligns across 8 bases. J gave up 5 bases and V 5 bases, and 4 bases lay outside the gene matches. This CDR3 region has 13 residues. The germline CDR1 and CDR2 sequences are ENHRY and SYGVKD.

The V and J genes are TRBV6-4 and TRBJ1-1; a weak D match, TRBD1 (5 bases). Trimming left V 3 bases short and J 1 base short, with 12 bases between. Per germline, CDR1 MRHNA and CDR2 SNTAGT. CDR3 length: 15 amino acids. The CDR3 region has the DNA TGTGCCAGCAGTGAAACAGGAGAACAGAACACTGAAGCTTTCTTT. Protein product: CASSETGEQNTEAFF.

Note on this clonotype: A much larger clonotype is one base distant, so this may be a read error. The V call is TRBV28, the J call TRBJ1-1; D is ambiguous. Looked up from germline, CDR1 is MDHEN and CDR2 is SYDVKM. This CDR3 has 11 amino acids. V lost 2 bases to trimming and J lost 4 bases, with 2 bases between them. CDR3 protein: CASSLPTEAFF. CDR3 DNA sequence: TGTGCCAGCAGTTTACCCACTGAAGCTTTCTTT.

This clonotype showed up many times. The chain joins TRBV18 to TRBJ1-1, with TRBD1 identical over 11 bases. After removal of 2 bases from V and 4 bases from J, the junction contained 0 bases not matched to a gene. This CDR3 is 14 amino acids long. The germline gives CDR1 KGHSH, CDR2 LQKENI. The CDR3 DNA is TGTGCCAGCTCACCAGGACAGGGGGCCACTGAAGCTTTCTTT. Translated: CASSPGQGATEAFF.